This T cell receptor (beta chain) was sequenced for a study of shared clonotypes between healthy human individuals. CD45RO-negative CD8 cells positively selected for CCR7 made up the naive population, which excluded terminally differentiated effector memory CD45RA+ cells. Clones were sequenced by immunoSEQ multiplex PCR, and TCRdb holds only the in-frame ones, with some missing. The sample shows more than 2 million clones, about 94% of them seen only once. Deletions cut 0 bases from V and 1 base from J, with 9 bases between. This CDR3 has 15 amino acids. In germline, CDR1 is LNHNV, CDR2 YYDKDF (reference sequence).

Sequencing was done on a sample of naive CD8+ T cells sorted from blood. This sequence joins TRBV15 and TRBJ2-5, with D perhaps matching TRBD2 (5 bases). This sequence originates from a man younger than 35 in good health. The CDR3 region has the DNA TGTGCCACCAGCAGAGAAGGGAGACTCCAAGAGACCCAGTACTTC. Translation gives CATSREGRLQETQYF.